This T cell receptor beta chain was obtained from a study of immune evolution from preneoplasia to lung adenocarcinoma. The CDR3 sequence is 13 residues long. The ends were cut back, 6 bases at V and 6 bases at J, with 15 bases in the middle. The germline V gene has CDR1 SNHLY and CDR2 FYNNEI. This clone was observed a handful of times. Profiled with immunoSEQ multiplex PCR; TCRdb holds only in-frame clones, not every one. The sample yields about 6,300 clones, 76% seen once. The clonotype comes from a person aged 70 to 80 with lung adenocarcinoma. Sequences were obtained from FFPE minimally invasive lung adenocarcinoma tissue. The chain employs TRBV2 and TRBJ2-7; D may correspond to TRBD1 or TRBD2 (5 bases each). CDR3 amino acids: CASRPWDQGEQYF. In DNA form, the CDR3 reads TGTGCCAGCAGACCCTGGGACCAGGGCGAGCAGTACTTC.